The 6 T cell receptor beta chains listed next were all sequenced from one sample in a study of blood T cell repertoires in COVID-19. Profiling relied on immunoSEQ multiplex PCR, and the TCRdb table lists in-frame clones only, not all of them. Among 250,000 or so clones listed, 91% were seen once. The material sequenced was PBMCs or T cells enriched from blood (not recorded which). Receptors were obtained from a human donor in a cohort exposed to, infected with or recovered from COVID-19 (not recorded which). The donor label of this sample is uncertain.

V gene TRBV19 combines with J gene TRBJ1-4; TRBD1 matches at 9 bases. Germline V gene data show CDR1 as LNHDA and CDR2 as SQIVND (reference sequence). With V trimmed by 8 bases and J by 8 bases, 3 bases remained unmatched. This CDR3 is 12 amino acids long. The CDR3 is CASYGTGEKLFF. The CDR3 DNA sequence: TGTGCCAGTTATGGGACAGGGGAAAAACTGTTTTTT.

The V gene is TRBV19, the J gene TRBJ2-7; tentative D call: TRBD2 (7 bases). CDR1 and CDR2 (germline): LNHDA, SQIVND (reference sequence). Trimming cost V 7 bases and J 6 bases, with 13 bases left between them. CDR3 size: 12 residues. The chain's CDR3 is CASNLGGGEQYF. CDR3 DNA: TGTGCCAGTAACCTGGGAGGGGGCGAGCAGTACTTC.

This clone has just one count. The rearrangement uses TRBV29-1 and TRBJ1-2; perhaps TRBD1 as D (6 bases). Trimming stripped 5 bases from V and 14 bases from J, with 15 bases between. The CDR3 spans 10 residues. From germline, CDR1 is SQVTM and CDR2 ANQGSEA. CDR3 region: CSVQDSIGTF. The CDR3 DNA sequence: TGCAGCGTTCAGGACAGTATTGGTACCTTC.

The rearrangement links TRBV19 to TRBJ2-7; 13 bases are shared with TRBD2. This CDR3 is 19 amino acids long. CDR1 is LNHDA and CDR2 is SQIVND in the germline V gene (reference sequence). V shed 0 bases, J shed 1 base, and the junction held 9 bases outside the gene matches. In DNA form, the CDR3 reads TGTGCCAGTAGTATAGAAGGCACTAGCGGGGGGGCCCGATCCTACGAGCAGTACTTC. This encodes CASSIEGTSGGARSYEQYF.

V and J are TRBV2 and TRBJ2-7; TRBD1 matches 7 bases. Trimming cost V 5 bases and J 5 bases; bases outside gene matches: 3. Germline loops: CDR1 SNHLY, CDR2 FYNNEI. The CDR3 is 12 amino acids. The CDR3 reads CASSFTGDEQYF. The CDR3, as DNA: TGTGCCAGCAGTTTCACAGGGGACGAGCAGTACTTC.

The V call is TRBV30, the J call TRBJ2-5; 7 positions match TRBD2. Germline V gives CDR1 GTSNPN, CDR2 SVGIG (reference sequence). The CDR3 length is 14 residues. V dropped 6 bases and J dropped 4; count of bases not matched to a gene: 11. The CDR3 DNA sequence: TGTGCCTGCACCTCTTCGGGGGGACGAGAGACCCAGTACTTC. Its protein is CACTSSGGRETQYF.